The 8 T cell receptor beta chains listed next were all sequenced from one sample in a study of Ad26.COV2.S vaccination and SARS-CoV-2 variants. TCRdb's copy holds only in-frame clones and misses some; the assay was immunoSEQ multiplex PCR. The sample lists roughly 380,000 clones, roughly 84% occurring once. Treatment described: roughly 19 received Ad26.COV2.S at low or high dose, single or two shots; five or six received placebo; per-sample allocation not given. All samples were drawn on day 63, counting from the first vaccine or placebo injection. Specimen: peripheral blood, collected in a trial of Ad26.COV2.S vaccine versus placebo. All receptors derive from a person between 18 and 65 years old who received the Ad26.COV2.S COVID-19 vaccine or a placebo.

The rearrangement links TRBV6-4 to TRBJ2-1; 8 positions agree with TRBD2. The CDR3 is 14 amino acids. Trimming took 3 bases from V and 8 from J; bases not matched to a gene: 6. CDR1 is MRHNA and CDR2 is SNTAGT in the germline V gene. The CDR3 DNA is TGTGCCAGCAGTGAAACGGGGGGGTTCGATGAGCAGTTCTTC. Encoded protein: CASSETGGFDEQFF.

The chain uses TRBV4-1 and TRBJ1-2; TRBD1 aligns across 7 bases. There are 16 residues in the CDR3. The V gene's germline CDR1 is MGHRA and CDR2 YSYEKL. J lost 0 bases, V lost 1 base, and 5 bases had no gene match. The CDR3 nucleotides read TGCGCCAGCAGCCAAGGAACAGGGGCTCCTAACTATGGCTACACCTTC. Translating gives CASSQGTGAPNYGYTF.

This chain uses TRBV6-6 with TRBJ2-2; D remains ambiguous. V was cut by 5 bases and J by 1 base, with 17 bases left in between. Germline V gives CDR1 MNHNY, CDR2 SVGAGI (reference sequence). This CDR3 contains 17 residues. CDR3 loop: CASSPALATLNTGELFF. The CDR3 nucleotides are TGTGCCAGCAGTCCGGCCCTGGCAACTTTGAACACCGGGGAGCTGTTTTTT.

The CDR3 here is CASSSTREAFF. Here the CDR3 DNA reads TGTGCCAGCAGCTCCACGAGGGAAGCTTTCTTT. The chain recombines TRBV7-6 with TRBJ1-1; D is unclear. Per the germline V gene, CDR1 is SGHVS and CDR2 is FNYEAQ. CDR3 length: 11 amino acids. V lost 4 bases, J lost 8 bases, and 8 bases lay in between.

A remark on this clone: The same CDR3 also results from other DNA sequences found in this sample. The chain is built from TRBV7-3 and TRBJ1-2, with no clear D. This CDR3 region has 13 residues. Between the trimmed V and J ends, which lost 0 bases and 1 base, there was a span of 3 bases. Germline V gene data show CDR1 as SGHTA and CDR2 as FQGTGA. CDR3 loop: CASSLTDNYGYTF. CDR3 sequence (DNA): TGTGCCAGCAGCTTAACAGATAACTATGGCTACACCTTC.

The rearrangement uses TRBV4-3 and TRBJ1-1; D is undetermined. Trimming cost V 2 bases and J 4 bases, with 11 bases left between them. Germline V gene lookup returns CDR1 LGHNA and CDR2 YSLEER. The CDR3 covers 14 residues. CDR3 amino acids: CASSQRSIATEAFF. In DNA form, the CDR3 reads TGCGCCAGCAGCCAACGCTCGATTGCCACTGAAGCTTTCTTT.

V usage is TRBV4-1 and J usage is TRBJ1-2; 9 nucleotides line up with TRBD1. V shed 3 bases, J shed 2 bases, and the junction held 7 bases outside the gene matches. Germline-derived CDR1 and CDR2 are MGHRA and YSYEKL. The length of the CDR3 is 16 residues. This CDR3 is CASSQVTGGANYGYTF. The CDR3 DNA sequence: TGCGCCAGCAGCCAGGTTACAGGGGGCGCCAACTATGGCTACACCTTC.

The chain's CDR3 is CASSLVVANTEAFF. In DNA form, the CDR3 reads TGTGCCAGCAGCTTAGTAGTTGCCAACACTGAAGCTTTCTTT. The gene calls are TRBV7-8 and TRBJ1-1; D uncertain. Germline CDR1 and CDR2: SGHVS and FQNEAQ. V dropped 1 base and J dropped 2 bases, with 8 bases sitting between them. The length of the CDR3 is 14 residues.